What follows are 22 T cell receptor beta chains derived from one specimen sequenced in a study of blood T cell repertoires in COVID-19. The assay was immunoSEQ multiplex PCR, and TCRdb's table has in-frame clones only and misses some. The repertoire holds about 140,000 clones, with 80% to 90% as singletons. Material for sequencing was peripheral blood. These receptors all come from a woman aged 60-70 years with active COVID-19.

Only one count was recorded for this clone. CDR3 bases: TGTGCCAGCAGCCCCCGTGAGGGTGGGAGGGCGAAAACCACCGGGGAGCTGTTTTTT. Translated, it gives CASSPREGGRAKTTGELFF. The gene calls are TRBV7-9 and TRBJ2-2; TRBD2 aligns across 7 bases. The CDR3 has 19 residues. With V trimmed by 5 bases and J by 4 bases, 19 bases remained unmatched. In germline, CDR1 is SEHNR, CDR2 FQNEAQ (reference sequence). The whole variable domain, remainder taken from reference TRBV7-9 and TRBJ2-2, is DTGVSQNPRHKITKRGQNVTFRCDPISEHNRLYWYRQTLGQGPEFLTYFQNEAQLEKSRLLSDRFSAERPKGSFSTLEIQRTEQGDSAMYLCASSPREGGRAKTTGELFFGEGSRLTVL.

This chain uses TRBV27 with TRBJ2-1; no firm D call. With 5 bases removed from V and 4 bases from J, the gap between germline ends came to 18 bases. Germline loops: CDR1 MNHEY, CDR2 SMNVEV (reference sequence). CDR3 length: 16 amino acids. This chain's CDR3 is CASSPPVEKDYNEQFF. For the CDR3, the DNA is TGTGCCAGCAGTCCTCCGGTGGAGAAGGATTACAATGAGCAGTTCTTC.

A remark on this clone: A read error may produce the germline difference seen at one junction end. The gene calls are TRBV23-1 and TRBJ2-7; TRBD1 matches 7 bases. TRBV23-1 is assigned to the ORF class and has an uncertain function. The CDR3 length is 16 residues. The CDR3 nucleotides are TGCACCAGCAGTCCAGGTTCTAAGGGGGCCTCCTACGAGCAGTACTTC. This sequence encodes CTSSPGSKGASYEQYF.

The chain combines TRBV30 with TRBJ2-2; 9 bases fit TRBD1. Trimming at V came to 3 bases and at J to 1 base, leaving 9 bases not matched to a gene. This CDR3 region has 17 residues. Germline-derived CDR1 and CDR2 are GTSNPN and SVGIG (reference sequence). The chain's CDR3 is CAWRGTGLVGNTGELFF. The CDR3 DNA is TGTGCCTGGAGGGGGACAGGGTTAGTAGGGAACACCGGGGAGCTGTTTTTT.

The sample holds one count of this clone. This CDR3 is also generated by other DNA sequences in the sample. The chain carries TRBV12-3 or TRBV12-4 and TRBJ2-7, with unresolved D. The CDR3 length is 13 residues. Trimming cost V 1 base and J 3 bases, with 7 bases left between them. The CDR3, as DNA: TGTGCCAGCAGTTTAGGGCAGATCTACGAGCAGTACTTC. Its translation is CASSLGQIYEQYF.

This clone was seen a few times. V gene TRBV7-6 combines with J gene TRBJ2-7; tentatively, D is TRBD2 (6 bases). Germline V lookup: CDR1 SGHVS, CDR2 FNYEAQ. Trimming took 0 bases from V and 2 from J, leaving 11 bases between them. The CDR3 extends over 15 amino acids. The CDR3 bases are TGTGCCAGCAGCTTAGCTAGTAGCGGAACCTACGAGCAGTACTTC. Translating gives CASSLASSGTYEQYF. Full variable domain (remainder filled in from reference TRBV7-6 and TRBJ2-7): GAGVSQSPRYKVTKRGQDVALRCDPISGHVSLYWYRQALGQGPEFLTYFNYEAQQDKSGLPNDRFSAERPEGSISTLTIQRTEQRDSAMYRCASSLASSGTYEQYFGPGTRLTVT.

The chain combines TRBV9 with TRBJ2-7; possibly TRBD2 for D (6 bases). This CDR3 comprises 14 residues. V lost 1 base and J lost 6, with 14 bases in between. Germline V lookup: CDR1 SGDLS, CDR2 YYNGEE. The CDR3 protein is CASSVKGLGGEQYF. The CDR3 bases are TGTGCCAGCAGCGTAAAGGGCCTCGGGGGCGAGCAGTACTTC. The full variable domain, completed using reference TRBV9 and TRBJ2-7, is DSGVTQTPKHLITATGQRVTLRCSPRSGDLSVYWYQQSLDQGLQFLIQYYNGEERAKGNILERFSAQQFPDLHSELNLSSLELGDSALYFCASSVKGLGGEQYFGPGTRLTVT.

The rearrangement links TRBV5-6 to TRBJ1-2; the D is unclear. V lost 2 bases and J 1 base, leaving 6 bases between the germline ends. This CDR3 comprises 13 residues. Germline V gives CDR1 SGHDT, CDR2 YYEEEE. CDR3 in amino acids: CASSFQNNYGYTF. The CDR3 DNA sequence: TGTGCCAGCAGCTTTCAGAATAACTATGGCTACACCTTC. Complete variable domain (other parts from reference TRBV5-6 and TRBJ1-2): DAGVTQSPTHLIKTRGQQVTLRCSPKSGHDTVSWYQQALGQGPQFIFQYYEEEERQRGNFPDRFSGHQFPNYSSELNVNALLLGDSALYLCASSFQNNYGYTFGSGTRLTVV.

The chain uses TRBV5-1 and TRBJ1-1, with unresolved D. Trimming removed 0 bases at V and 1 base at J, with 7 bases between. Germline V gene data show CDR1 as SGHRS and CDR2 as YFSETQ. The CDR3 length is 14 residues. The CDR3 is CASSLEAGNTEAFF. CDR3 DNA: TGCGCCAGCAGCTTGGAGGCAGGGAACACTGAAGCTTTCTTT. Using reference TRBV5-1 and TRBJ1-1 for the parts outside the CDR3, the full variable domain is KAGVTQTPRYLIKTRGQQVTLSCSPISGHRSVSWYQQTPGQGLQFLFEYFSETQRNKGNFPGRFSGRQFSNSRSEMNVSTLELGDSALYLCASSLEAGNTEAFFGQGTRLTVV.

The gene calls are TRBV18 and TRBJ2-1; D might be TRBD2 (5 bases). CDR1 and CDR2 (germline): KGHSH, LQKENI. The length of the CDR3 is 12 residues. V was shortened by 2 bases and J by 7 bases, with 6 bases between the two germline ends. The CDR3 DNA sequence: TGTGCCAGCTCACCAAGGGAGAATGAGCAGTTCTTC. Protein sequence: CASSPRENEQFF.

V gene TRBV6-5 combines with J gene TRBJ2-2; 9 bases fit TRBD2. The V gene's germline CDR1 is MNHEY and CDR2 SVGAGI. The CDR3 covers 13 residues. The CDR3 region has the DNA TGTGGGCGGGAGGGCCCGGACACCGGGGAGCTGTTTTTT. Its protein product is CGREGPDTGELFF.

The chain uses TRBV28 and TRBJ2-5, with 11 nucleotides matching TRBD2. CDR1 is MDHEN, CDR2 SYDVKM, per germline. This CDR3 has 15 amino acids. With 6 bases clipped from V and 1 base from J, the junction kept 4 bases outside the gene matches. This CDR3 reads CASSQGTSGQETQYF. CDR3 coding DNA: TGTGCCAGCAGCCAAGGGACTAGCGGCCAAGAGACCCAGTACTTC.

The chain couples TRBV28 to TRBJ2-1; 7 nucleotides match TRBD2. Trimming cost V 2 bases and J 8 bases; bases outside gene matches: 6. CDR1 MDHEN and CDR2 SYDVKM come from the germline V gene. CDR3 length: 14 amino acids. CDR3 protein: CASSLAGEVYEQFF. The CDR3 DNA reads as TGTGCCAGCAGTTTAGCGGGAGAGGTCTATGAGCAGTTCTTC.

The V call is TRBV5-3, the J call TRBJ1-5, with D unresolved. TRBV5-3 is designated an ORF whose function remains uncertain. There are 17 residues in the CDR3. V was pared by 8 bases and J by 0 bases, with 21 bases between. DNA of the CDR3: TGTGCCAGGAGAGAAAACCGTGGGAGGGATAGCAATCAGCCCCAGCATTTT. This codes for CARRENRGRDSNQPQHF.

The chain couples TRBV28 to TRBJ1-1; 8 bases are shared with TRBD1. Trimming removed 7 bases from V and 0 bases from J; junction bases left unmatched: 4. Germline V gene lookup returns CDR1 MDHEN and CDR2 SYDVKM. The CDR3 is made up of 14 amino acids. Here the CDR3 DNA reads TGTGCCAGCATCCAGGGACAGGTGAACACTGAAGCTTTCTTT. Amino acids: CASIQGQVNTEAFF.

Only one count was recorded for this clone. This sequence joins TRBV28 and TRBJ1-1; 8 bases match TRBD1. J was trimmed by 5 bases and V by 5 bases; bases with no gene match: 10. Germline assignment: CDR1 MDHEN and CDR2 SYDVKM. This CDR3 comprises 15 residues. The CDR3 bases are TGTGCCAGCAGTCCCCTGGACAGGGTACAGACTGAAGCTTTCTTT. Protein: CASSPLDRVQTEAFF. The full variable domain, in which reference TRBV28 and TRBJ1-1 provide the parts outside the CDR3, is DVKVTQSSRYLVKRTGEKVFLECVQDMDHENMFWYRQDPGLGLRLIYFSYDVKMKEKGDIPEGYSVSREKKERFSLILESASTNQTSMYLCASSPLDRVQTEAFFGQGTRLTVV.

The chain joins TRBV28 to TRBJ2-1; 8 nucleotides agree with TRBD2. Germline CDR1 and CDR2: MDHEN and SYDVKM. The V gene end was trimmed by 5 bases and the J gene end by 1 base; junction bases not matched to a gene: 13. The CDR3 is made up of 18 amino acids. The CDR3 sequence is CASSPGGAGVGSYNEQFF. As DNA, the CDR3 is TGTGCCAGCAGTCCCGGGGGGGCGGGAGTAGGGTCCTACAATGAGCAGTTCTTC.

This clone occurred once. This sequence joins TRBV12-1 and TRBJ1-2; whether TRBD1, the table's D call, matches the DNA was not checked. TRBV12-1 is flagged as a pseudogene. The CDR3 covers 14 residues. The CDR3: CASTPDRADYGYTF. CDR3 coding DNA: TGTGCCAGCACCCCGGACAGGGCGGACTATGGCTACACCTTC.

CDR3 sequence reads: CASSSLRQPQHF. CDR3 nucleotide sequence: TGTGCCAGCAGTTCTCTTCGTCAGCCCCAGCATTTT. The rearrangement links TRBV28 to TRBJ1-5; D remains ambiguous. V shed 4 bases and J shed 6 bases, with 7 bases lying between them. CDR3 size: 12 residues. Germline loops: CDR1 MDHEN, CDR2 SYDVKM.

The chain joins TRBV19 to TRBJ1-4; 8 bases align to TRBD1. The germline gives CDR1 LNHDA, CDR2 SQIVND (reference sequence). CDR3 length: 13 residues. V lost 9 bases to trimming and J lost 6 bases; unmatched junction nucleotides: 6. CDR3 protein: CASRGLGDEKLFF. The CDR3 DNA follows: TGTGCCAGCAGGGGGCTGGGAGATGAAAAACTGTTTTTT. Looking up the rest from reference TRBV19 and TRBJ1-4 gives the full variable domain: DGGITQSPKYLFRKEGQNVTLSCEQNLNHDAMYWYRQDPGQGLRLIYYSQIVNDFQKGDIAEGYSVSREKKESFPLTVTSAQKNPTAFYLCASRGLGDEKLFFGSGTQLSVL.

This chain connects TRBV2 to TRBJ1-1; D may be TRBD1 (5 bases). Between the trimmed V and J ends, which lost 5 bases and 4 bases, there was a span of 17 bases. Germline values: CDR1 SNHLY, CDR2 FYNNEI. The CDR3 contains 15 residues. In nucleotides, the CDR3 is TGTGCCAGCAGTATCACGGGGGTAAGGAGCACTGAAGCTTTCTTT. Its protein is CASSITGVRSTEAFF.

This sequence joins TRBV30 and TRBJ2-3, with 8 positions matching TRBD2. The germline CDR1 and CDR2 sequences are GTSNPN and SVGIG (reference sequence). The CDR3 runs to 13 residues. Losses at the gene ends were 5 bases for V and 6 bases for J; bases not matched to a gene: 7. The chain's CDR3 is CAWEGQRGDTQYF. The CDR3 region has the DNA TGTGCCTGGGAGGGGCAGCGGGGGGATACGCAGTATTTT.